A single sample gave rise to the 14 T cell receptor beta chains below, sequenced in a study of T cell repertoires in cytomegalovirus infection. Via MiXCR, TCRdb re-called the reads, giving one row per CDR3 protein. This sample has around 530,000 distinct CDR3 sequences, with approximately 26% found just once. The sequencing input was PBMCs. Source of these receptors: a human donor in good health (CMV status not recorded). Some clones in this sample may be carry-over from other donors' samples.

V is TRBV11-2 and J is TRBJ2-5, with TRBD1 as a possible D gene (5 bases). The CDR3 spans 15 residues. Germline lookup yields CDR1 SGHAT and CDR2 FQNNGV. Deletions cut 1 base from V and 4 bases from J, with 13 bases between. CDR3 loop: CASSLGPVGAETQYF. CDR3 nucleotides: TGTGCCAGCAGCTTAGGGCCAGTAGGGGCAGAGACCCAGTACTTC.

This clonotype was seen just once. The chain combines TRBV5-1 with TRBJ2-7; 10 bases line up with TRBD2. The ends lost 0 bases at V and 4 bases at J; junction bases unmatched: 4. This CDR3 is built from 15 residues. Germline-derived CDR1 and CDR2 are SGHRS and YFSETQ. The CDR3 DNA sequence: TGCGCCAGCAGCTTGGTCGGGACTAGCGTTTACGAGCAGTACTTC. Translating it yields CASSLVGTSVYEQYF.

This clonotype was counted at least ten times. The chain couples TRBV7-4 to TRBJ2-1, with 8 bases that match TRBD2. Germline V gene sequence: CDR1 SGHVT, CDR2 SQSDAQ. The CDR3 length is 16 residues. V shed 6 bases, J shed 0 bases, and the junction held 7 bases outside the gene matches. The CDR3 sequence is CASRTKSGSSYNEQFF. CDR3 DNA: TGTGCCAGCAGGACGAAGAGCGGGAGCTCCTACAATGAGCAGTTCTTC.

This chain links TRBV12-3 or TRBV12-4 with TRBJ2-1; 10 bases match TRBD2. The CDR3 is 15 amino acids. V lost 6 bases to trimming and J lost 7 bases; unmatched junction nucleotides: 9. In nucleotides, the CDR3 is TGTGCCAGCAGCCCTACTAGCGGGATATTTAATGAGCAGTTCTTC. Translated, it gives CASSPTSGIFNEQFF.

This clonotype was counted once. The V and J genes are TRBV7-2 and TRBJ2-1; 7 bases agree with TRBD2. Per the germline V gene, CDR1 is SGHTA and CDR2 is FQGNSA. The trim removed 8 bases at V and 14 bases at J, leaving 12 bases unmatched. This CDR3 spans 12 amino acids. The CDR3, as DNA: TGTGCCAGCGCCGGGTGGAGTGGGACTAAGTTCTTC. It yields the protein CASAGWSGTKFF.

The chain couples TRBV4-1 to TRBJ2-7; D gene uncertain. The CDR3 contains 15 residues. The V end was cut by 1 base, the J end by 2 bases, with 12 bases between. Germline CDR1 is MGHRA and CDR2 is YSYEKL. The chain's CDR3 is CASSQVFDGTYEQYF. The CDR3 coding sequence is TGCGCCAGCAGCCAAGTTTTCGACGGAACCTACGAGCAGTACTTC.

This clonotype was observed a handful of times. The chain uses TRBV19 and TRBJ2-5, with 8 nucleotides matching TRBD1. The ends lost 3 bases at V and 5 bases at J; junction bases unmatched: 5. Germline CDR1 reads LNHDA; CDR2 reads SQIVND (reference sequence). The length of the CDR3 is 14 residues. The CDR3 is CASSMGRGPETQYF. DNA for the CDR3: TGTGCCAGTAGTATGGGCAGGGGGCCTGAGACCCAGTACTTC.

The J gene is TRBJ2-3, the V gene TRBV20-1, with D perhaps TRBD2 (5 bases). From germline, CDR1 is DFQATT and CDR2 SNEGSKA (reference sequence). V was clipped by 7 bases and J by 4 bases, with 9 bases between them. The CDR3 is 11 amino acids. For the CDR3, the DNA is TGCAGTGTTAACGGGGCAGATACGCAGTATTTT. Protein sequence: CSVNGADTQYF.

As DNA, the CDR3 is TGTGCCATCAGCGGGCCCACGAACAATGAGCAGTTCTTC. This translates into CAISGPTNNEQFF. This chain joins TRBV10-3 and TRBJ2-1; D unclear. There are 13 residues in the CDR3. In germline, CDR1 is ENHRY, CDR2 SYGVKD. The V and J ends lost 6 bases and 5 bases respectively, with 11 bases between them.

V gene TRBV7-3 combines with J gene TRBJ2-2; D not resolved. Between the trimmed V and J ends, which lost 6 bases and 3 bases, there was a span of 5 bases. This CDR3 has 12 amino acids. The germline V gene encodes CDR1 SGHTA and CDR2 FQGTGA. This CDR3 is CASRIDTGELFF. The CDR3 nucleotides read TGTGCCAGCAGGATCGACACCGGGGAGCTGTTTTTT.

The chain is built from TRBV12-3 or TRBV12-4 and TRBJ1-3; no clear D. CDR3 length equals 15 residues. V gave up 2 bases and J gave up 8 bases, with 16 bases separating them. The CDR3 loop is CASSLRLVPWDTIYF. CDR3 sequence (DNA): TGTGCCAGCAGTTTACGCTTAGTTCCGTGGGACACCATATATTTT.

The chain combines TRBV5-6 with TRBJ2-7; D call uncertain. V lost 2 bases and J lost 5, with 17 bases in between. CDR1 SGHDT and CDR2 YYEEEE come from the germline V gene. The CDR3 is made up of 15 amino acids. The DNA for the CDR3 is TGTGCCAGCAGCTTATATACCTCGGAGATGGACGAGCAGTACGTC. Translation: CASSLYTSEMDEQYV.

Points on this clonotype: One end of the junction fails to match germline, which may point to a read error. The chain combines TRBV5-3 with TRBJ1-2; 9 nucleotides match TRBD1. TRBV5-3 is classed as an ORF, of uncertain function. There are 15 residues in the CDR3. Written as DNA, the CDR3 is TGTGCCAGCAGCTTGGCGACAGGGGGAGACTATGGCTACACCTTC. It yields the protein CASSLATGGDYGYTF.

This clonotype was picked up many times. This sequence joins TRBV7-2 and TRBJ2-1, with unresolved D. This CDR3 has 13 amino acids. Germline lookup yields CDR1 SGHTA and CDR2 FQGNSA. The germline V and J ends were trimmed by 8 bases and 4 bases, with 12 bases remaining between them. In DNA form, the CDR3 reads TGTGCCAGCCAGATTAGCTTATACAATGAGCAGTTCTTC. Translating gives CASQISLYNEQFF.